This TCR beta chain was retrieved from a study of identical twins (dated by TCRdb to the mid-2010s). Concerning the study at large: TCR alpha and beta repertoires from monozygotic twins, unrelated adults of various ages and cord blood were deep-sequenced to test whether fetal clonotypes persist. To rule out contamination, replicate twin experiments were performed at different times with different library preparation protocols.

On this clonotype itself: Its recognized antigen is unknown. Nothing much larger sits one base from this clone, and base qualities are not available.

All donors were healthy Caucasians. Three pairs of female monozygotic twins, all aged roughly 18 to 29 years, were included in the twin cohort. Positive isolation kits from Invitrogen were used to isolate CD4+ and CD8+ T cell populations. The library was generated by 5' RACE. The sample was run on an Illumina HiSeq 2000. A universal primer binding site was added through template switching, and the final cDNA carried a unique molecular identifier so that TCR cDNA molecules could be counted accurately. First-strand cDNA for TCR alpha and beta chains was synthesized from specific primers in the conserved constant-segment region. To control for contamination, each cDNA library was double barcoded with a SMART-Mk sample barcode plus Illumina barcodes. TruSeq adapter sequences, together with Illumina sample barcodes, were added in two successive PCR steps. TCR alpha and beta cDNA libraries were sequenced on the Illumina HiSeq platform with custom primers. The authors' pipeline ran thus. Unique molecular identifiers were extracted from raw reads with MiGEC, and CDR3 positions were determined with MiXCR. Recombination models were inferred per individual with the repgenHMM and IGoR tools using an EM algorithm. Shared clonotypes were analyzed with the tcR package in R, and sharing was normalized by the product of cloneset sizes. To study raw recombination free of thymic and clonal selection effects, out-of-frame nonproductive sequences were analyzed. TCRdb reran the public reads through fastp at Q25 and MiXCR, keeping productive beta chains. Rows with one shared CDR3 protein collapse into an entry with the most common genes and DNA. None of the V and J calls come from the authors' own analysis; TCRdb made them. This sample is represented by around 550,000 distinct CDR3 sequences; 13% to 15% of them were singletons. Clones ranked in the top ten supply about 0.4% of the sample.

CDR1 and CDR2 were assigned from the germline V gene as MNHEY and SVGEGT. Measured from the cysteine to the phenylalanine, the CDR3 is 14 residues long. The read is trimmed to its CDR3 DNA, 42 bases read in frame from base 1. A distance of 12 bases separates the germline ends of V and J, which lose 3 bases and 3 bases respectively. What the research found in general, with its limitations: Because the same donors could not be followed over many years, the conclusions relied on cross-sectional statistical analysis. Out-of-frame TCR alpha sequences shared between twins showed an excess of low generation-probability sequences compared with coincidental sharing between unrelated individuals. In monozygotic twins, out-of-frame TCR alpha sharing was systematically underestimated by recombination models, although the models agreed with sharing between unrelated individuals. In beta out-of-frame sequences, excess twin sharing was weaker, because having fewer shared sequences lowered the signal-to-noise ratio. Zero-insertion analyses could be partly confounded by invariant T cells such as MAIT and iNKT, though diverse VJ usage argued against such confounding for most clonotypes. Abundant cord blood beta clonotypes carried fewer insertions; young adult naive repertoires showed a weaker similar trend, while memory repertoires showed none.

A further study also used this sample, focusing on yellow fever vaccine responses in identical twins. Per that second paper: According to the authors, the vaccine-induced T cell response in identical twins seemed to be partly convergent and partly specific to each individual. The study precisely tracked vaccine-responding T cell clones in identical twins.

Material for sequencing was CD4+ T cells sorted from blood. The chain is encoded by TRBV6-2 or TRBV6-3 joined to TRBJ2-7, with the D call perhaps TRBD1 or TRBD2, as 5 bases match in each case. The source of this sequence is a young woman in good health. CDR3 loop: CASSYRTRGYEQYF. The base sequence is TGTGCCAGCAGTTATCGGACGAGGGGCTACGAGCAGTACTTC.